The 30 T cell receptor beta chains in this list originate from one sample, sequenced in a study of blood T cell repertoires in COVID-19. TCRdb's table, derived via immunoSEQ multiplex PCR, lists solely in-frame clones and lacks some. The data show approximately 280,000 clones, approximately 83% seen once. The source material was peripheral blood. The receptor source for this set is a woman in her 70s with acute or convalescent COVID-19.

CDR3 amino acids: CASSLDRGGEKLFF. The CDR3 region has the DNA TGCGCCAGCAGCTTGGACAGGGGCGGTGAAAAACTGTTTTTT. The rearrangement links TRBV5-1 to TRBJ1-4; 7 positions agree with TRBD1. This CDR3 has 14 residues. The trim removed 0 bases at V and 7 bases at J, leaving 3 bases unmatched. The germline gives CDR1 SGHRS, CDR2 YFSETQ.

CDR3 residues: CSASTLDTQYF. Written as DNA, the CDR3 is TGCAGTGCTAGTACTCTAGATACGCAGTATTTT. J is TRBJ2-3 and V is TRBV20-1, with D unclear. V dropped 3 bases and J dropped 5 bases, with 6 bases sitting between them. Germline V CDR1 and CDR2: DFQATT, SNEGSKA (reference sequence). This CDR3 is built from 11 residues.

V and J are TRBV4-1 and TRBJ1-2; no definite D call. Trimming stripped 0 bases from V and 2 bases from J, with 10 bases between. The CDR3 runs 15 residues. Germline V gene sequence: CDR1 MGHRA, CDR2 YSYEKL. DNA of the CDR3: TGCGCCAGCAGCCAAGATGAGCGGGTCAACTATGGCTACACCTTC. Residues: CASSQDERVNYGYTF.

The gene calls are TRBV5-1 and TRBJ2-3; 14 nucleotides line up with TRBD2. The CDR3 has 16 residues. Trimming cost V 4 bases and J 6 bases; bases outside gene matches: 7. CDR1 is SGHRS, CDR2 YFSETQ, per germline. The CDR3: CASSLQTSGGADTQYF. CDR3 in DNA: TGCGCCAGCAGCCTACAGACTAGCGGGGGGGCTGATACGCAGTATTTT.

This clone has a handful of counts. The rearrangement links TRBV2 to TRBJ1-2, with no clear D. Germline lookup yields CDR1 SNHLY and CDR2 FYNNEI. V dropped 0 bases and J dropped 4 bases, with 9 bases sitting between them. This CDR3 region has 14 residues. The CDR3 DNA reads TGTGCCAGCAGTGAAGCAGAGGGCTTCTATGGCTACACCTTC. It encodes CASSEAEGFYGYTF.

The V and J genes are TRBV5-1 and TRBJ1-2, with D possibly TRBD1 on 5 matching bases. Trimming cost V 0 bases and J 10 bases, with 13 bases left between them. This CDR3 is built from 13 residues. Germline V gives CDR1 SGHRS, CDR2 YFSETQ. Written as DNA, the CDR3 is TGCGCCAGCAGCTTGGGTCAGGGAAGGGACTACACCTTC. This gives the protein CASSLGQGRDYTF.

In DNA form, the CDR3 reads TGCAGCGTTGAAGGCCCCCAGCAGGGAAAGTTAGCTAACTATGGCTACACCTTC. Its translation is CSVEGPQQGKLANYGYTF. The chain recombines TRBV29-1 with TRBJ1-2; D might be TRBD1 (5 bases). V was clipped by 1 base and J by 0 bases, with 21 bases between them. Germline V gives CDR1 SQVTM, CDR2 ANQGSEA. CDR3 size: 18 residues.

This clone was recorded once. The rearrangement links TRBV16 to TRBJ1-1; D is ambiguous. The CDR3 is 14 amino acids. From germline, CDR1 is KGHSY and CDR2 FQNENV. Trimming removed 1 base at V and 1 base at J, with 7 bases between. The CDR3 region has the DNA TGTGCCAGCAGCCAATTTCGAGAGAACACTGAAGCTTTCTTT. Its protein is CASSQFRENTEAFF.

This clone was seen a few times. The gene calls are TRBV10-3 and TRBJ1-2; D call uncertain. The CDR3 has 15 amino acids. The germline V gene encodes CDR1 ENHRY and CDR2 SYGVKD. V lost 0 bases, J lost 5 bases, and 13 bases lay in between. CDR3 in amino acids: CAISESTGSLYGYTF. CDR3 bases: TGTGCCATCAGTGAGTCAACCGGGTCTCTGTATGGCTACACCTTC.

The J gene is TRBJ2-1, the V gene TRBV3-1 (or the pseudogene TRBV3-2); 8 bases map to TRBD2. J lost 5 bases, V lost 2 bases, and 2 bases had no gene match. The V gene's germline CDR1 is LGHDT and CDR2 YNNKEL (reference sequence). This CDR3 is 14 amino acids long. The CDR3 loop reads CASSQTSGHNEQFF. CDR3 in DNA: TGTGCCAGCAGCCAAACTAGCGGACACAATGAGCAGTTCTTC.

The chain couples TRBV28 to TRBJ2-7; either TRBD1 or TRBD2 may fit D (9 bases each). The CDR3 runs to 19 residues. V dropped 5 bases and J dropped 7 bases, with 33 bases sitting between them. From germline, CDR1 is MDHEN and CDR2 SYDVKM. CDR3 coding DNA: TGTGCCAGCAGTCCGACCGGGACAGGGCGGAGGCGGGGGGGCGGTGAGCAGTACTTC. Its protein product is CASSPTGTGRRRGGGEQYF.

V and J are TRBV2 and TRBJ1-1; D remains ambiguous. CDR1 is SNHLY, CDR2 FYNNEI, per germline. The CDR3 has 13 residues. The ends were cut back, 4 bases at V and 4 bases at J, with 10 bases in the middle. CDR3 sequence: CASSAWAGTEAFF. The CDR3 nucleotides are TGTGCCAGCAGTGCGTGGGCTGGCACTGAAGCTTTCTTT.

This chain links TRBV6-2 or TRBV6-3 with TRBJ2-6; a weak D match, TRBD1 (6 bases). V dropped 6 bases and J dropped 2 bases, with 11 bases sitting between them. Germline V lookup: CDR1 MNHEY, CDR2 SVGEGT. The CDR3 runs 15 residues. Written as DNA, the CDR3 is TGTGCCAGCAGCCTGACAGGAGCTGGGGCCAACGTCCTGACTTTC. It is translated as CASSLTGAGANVLTF.

The V gene is TRBV11-2, the J gene TRBJ1-3, with a possible D match to TRBD1 (5 bases). Germline V gene data show CDR1 as SGHAT and CDR2 as FQNNGV. CDR3 size: 15 residues. Trimming left V 2 bases short and J 0 bases short, with 8 bases between. The CDR3 region is CASSLTGGSGNTIYF. CDR3 in DNA: TGTGCCAGCAGCTTAACGGGGGGCTCTGGAAACACCATATATTTT.

V is TRBV21-1 and J is TRBJ2-2; TRBD2, the table's D call, was not compared with the DNA. TRBV21-1 is annotated as a pseudogene. The CDR3 is 23 amino acids. CDR3 protein: CASSKGGVGSWPSGVLNTGELFF. The CDR3 region has the DNA TGTGCCAGCAGCAAAGGGGGGGTCGGTAGTTGGCCTAGCGGGGTATTGAACACCGGGGAGCTGTTTTTT.

V and J are TRBV7-3 and TRBJ1-1; D perhaps matches TRBD1 (6 bases). The CDR3 is made up of 14 amino acids. Germline assignment: CDR1 SGHTA and CDR2 FQGTGA. The germline V and J ends were trimmed by 2 bases and 1 base, with 8 bases remaining between them. CDR3 protein: CASSLQGPNTEAFF. DNA of the CDR3: TGTGCCAGCAGCTTACAGGGGCCGAACACTGAAGCTTTCTTT.

The V and J genes are TRBV2 and TRBJ1-2; no firm D call. The CDR3 is made up of 12 amino acids. The V and J ends lost 8 bases and 8 bases respectively, with 15 bases between them. Germline V lookup: CDR1 SNHLY, CDR2 FYNNEI. The CDR3 DNA sequence: TGTGCCAGCGAGGTTAGGCTTTACGGCTACACCTTC. It translates to CASEVRLYGYTF.

The chain recombines TRBV10-3 with TRBJ1-2; possibly TRBD1 for D (5 bases). The ends were cut back, 3 bases at V and 4 bases at J, with 9 bases in the middle. CDR1 is ENHRY, CDR2 SYGVKD, per germline. The CDR3 has 13 amino acids. The CDR3 reads CAISERQSYGYTF. CDR3 in DNA: TGTGCCATCAGTGAACGACAGAGCTATGGCTACACCTTC.

V is TRBV5-1 and J is TRBJ1-5, with D possibly being TRBD1 (6 bases). Trimming pared 0 bases from V and 2 bases from J, leaving 9 bases between. The CDR3 consists of 15 residues. The germline V gene encodes CDR1 SGHRS and CDR2 YFSETQ. The CDR3 sequence is CASSLEAGGNQPQHF. The CDR3 bases are TGCGCCAGCAGCTTGGAGGCAGGGGGCAATCAGCCCCAGCATTTT.

The chain employs TRBV5-6 and TRBJ1-2; TRBD1 might be the D (5 bases). From germline, CDR1 is SGHDT and CDR2 YYEEEE. Trimming took off 4 bases at V and 0 bases at J, with 16 bases between the two ends. This CDR3 contains 16 residues. The CDR3 loop reads CASSAGRRIANYGYTF. The CDR3 DNA reads TGTGCCAGCAGCGCAGGGAGGAGGATTGCTAACTATGGCTACACCTTC.

This chain joins TRBV2 and TRBJ2-7; 7 positions match TRBD2. Germline CDR1 SNHLY, CDR2 FYNNEI. The CDR3 covers 15 residues. V lost 6 bases to trimming and J lost 7 bases; unmatched junction nucleotides: 15. Here the CDR3 DNA reads TGTGCCAGCAGAGCTTCCGGGACTACAAGAGAAGAGCAGTACTTC. It encodes CASRASGTTREEQYF.

The rearrangement joins TRBV7-6 to TRBJ1-1; D remains unclear. The CDR3 consists of 14 residues. Germline-derived CDR1 and CDR2 are SGHVS and FNYEAQ. The ends were cut back, 5 bases at V and 0 bases at J, with 10 bases in the middle. The CDR3 coding sequence is TGTGCCAGCAGCCTTGGAGGGCTGAACACTGAAGCTTTCTTT. Its protein product is CASSLGGLNTEAFF.

This clone was recorded once. The rearrangement links TRBV5-1 to TRBJ2-7; 9 nucleotides match TRBD1. The CDR3 contains 14 residues. Germline CDR1 and CDR2: SGHRS and YFSETQ. Trimming at V came to 8 bases and at J to 0 bases, leaving 6 bases not matched to a gene. The CDR3 sequence is CASRGTGSSYEQYF. The CDR3 nucleotides are TGCGCCAGTCGGGGGACAGGGAGCTCCTACGAGCAGTACTTC.

The chain recombines TRBV19 with TRBJ2-2; 10 bases match TRBD2. Germline CDR1 LNHDA, CDR2 SQIVND (reference sequence). V shed 4 bases, J shed 6 bases, and the junction held 11 bases outside the gene matches. The CDR3 consists of 17 residues. The CDR3 DNA reads as TGTGCCAGTAGTACCCTCTCGGGACTAGCGACCCCCGGGGAGCTGTTTTTT. This encodes CASSTLSGLATPGELFF. Full variable domain (remainder filled in from reference TRBV19 and TRBJ2-2): DGGITQSPKYLFRKEGQNVTLSCEQNLNHDAMYWYRQDPGQGLRLIYYSQIVNDFQKGDIAEGYSVSREKKESFPLTVTSAQKNPTAFYLCASSTLSGLATPGELFFGEGSRLTVL.

J is TRBJ2-5 and V is TRBV9; D possibly corresponds to TRBD1 (5 bases). The CDR3 has 13 residues. Trimming shortened V by 2 bases and J by 3 bases, and 8 bases separated the two germline ends. Germline CDR1 reads SGDLS; CDR2 reads YYNGEE. The CDR3 here is CASSVSREETQYF. In DNA, the CDR3 is TGTGCCAGCAGCGTGTCCAGGGAAGAGACCCAGTACTTC.

Written as DNA, the CDR3 is TGTGCCACCAGTGATTTAACGCGGGGGGGTAACAATGAGCAGTTCTTC. Its translation is CATSDLTRGGNNEQFF. This chain joins TRBV24-1 and TRBJ2-1, with 9 bases lining up with TRBD2. The CDR3 consists of 16 residues. Germline assignment: CDR1 KGHDR and CDR2 SFDVKD. J lost 5 bases, V lost 1 base, and 5 bases had no gene match.

This rearrangement joins TRBV5-4 to TRBJ2-3; possibly TRBD2 for D (5 bases). Trimming stripped 4 bases from V and 4 bases from J, with 13 bases between. The germline CDR1 and CDR2 sequences are SGHNT and YYREEE (reference sequence). The CDR3 runs 14 residues. The CDR3 DNA is TGTGCCAGCAGCCCCGTCCCGCGGGCAGATACGCAGTATTTT. Translated: CASSPVPRADTQYF.

The table lists this clone with a few counts. V is TRBV27 and J is TRBJ1-4, with a tentative D call TRBD1 (5 bases). V was clipped by 5 bases and J by 8 bases, with 12 bases between them. CDR1 and CDR2 (germline): MNHEY, SMNVEV (reference sequence). CDR3 length: 13 residues. The CDR3 here is CASSHGGREKLFF. CDR3 in DNA: TGTGCCAGCAGTCACGGGGGGAGGGAAAAACTGTTTTTT. Full variable domain (missing parts from reference TRBV27 and TRBJ1-4): EAQVTQNPRYLITVTGKKLTVTCSQNMNHEYMSWYRQDPGLGLRQIYYSMNVEVTDKGDVPEGYKVSRKEKRNFPLILESPSPNQTSLYFCASSHGGREKLFFGSGTQLSVL.

The gene calls are TRBV10-3 and TRBJ2-7; D is possibly TRBD2 (7 bases). CDR1 is ENHRY, CDR2 SYGVKD, per germline. The germline V and J ends were trimmed by 9 bases and 6 bases, with 21 bases remaining between them. CDR3 length equals 14 residues. CDR3 sequence: CAISRIGGGSEQYF. As DNA, the CDR3 is TGTGCCATTTCTCGGATTGGGGGGGGCTCCGAGCAGTACTTC.

V gene TRBV7-6 combines with J gene TRBJ2-1; TRBD2 agrees at 12 bases. V dropped 4 bases and J dropped 0; count of bases not matched to a gene: 10. The germline CDR1 and CDR2 sequences are SGHVS and FNYEAQ. CDR3 length equals 19 residues. Here the CDR3 reads CASSSRASGGASSYNEQFF. CDR3 bases: TGTGCCAGCAGCTCCCGGGCTAGCGGGGGGGCGAGCTCCTACAATGAGCAGTTCTTC.